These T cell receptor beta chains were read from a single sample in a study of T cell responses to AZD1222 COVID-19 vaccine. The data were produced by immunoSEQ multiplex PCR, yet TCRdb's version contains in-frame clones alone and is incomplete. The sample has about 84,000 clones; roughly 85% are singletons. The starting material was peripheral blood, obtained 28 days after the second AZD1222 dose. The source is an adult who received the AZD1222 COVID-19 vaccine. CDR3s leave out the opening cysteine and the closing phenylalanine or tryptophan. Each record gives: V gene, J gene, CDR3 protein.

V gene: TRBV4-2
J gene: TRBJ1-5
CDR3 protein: ASSQDPNTNQPQH

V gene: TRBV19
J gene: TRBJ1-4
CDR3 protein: ASSRMDRGGEKLF

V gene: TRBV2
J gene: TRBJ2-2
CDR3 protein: ASSTVGTGELF

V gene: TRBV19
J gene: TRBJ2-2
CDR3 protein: ASSIRGGANTGELF

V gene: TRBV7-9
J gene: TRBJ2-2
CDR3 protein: ASSTGPPPGELF

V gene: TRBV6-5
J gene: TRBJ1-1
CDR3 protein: ASLLGDRAF

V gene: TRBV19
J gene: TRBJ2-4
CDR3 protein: ASSISTRNIQY

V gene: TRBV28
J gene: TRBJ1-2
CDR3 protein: ASSLVQGGYGYT

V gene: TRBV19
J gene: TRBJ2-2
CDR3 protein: ASSPYTGTGRKLSAGELF

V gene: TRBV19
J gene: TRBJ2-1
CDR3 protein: ASSIQTDSEQF

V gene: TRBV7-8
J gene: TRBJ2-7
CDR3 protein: ASSLSVYEQY

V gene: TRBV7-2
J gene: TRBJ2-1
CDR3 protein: ASSVPQGRDKGSYNEQF

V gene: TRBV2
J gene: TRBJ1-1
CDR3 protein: ASSETEMNTEAF

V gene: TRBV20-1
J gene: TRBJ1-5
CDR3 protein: SASGSRGNQPQH

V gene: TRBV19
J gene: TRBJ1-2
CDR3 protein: ASTNWGRRESGYT

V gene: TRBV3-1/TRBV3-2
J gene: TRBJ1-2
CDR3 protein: ASSQDRPCPGAPNGYT

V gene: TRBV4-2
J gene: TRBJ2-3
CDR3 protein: ASSQVGGASTDTQY

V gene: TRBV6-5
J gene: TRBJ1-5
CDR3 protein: ASSYSGGYQPQH

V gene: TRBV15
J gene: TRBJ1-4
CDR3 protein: ATSRDRREKLF

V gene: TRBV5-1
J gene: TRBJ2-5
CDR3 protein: ASSSLTSGRETQY

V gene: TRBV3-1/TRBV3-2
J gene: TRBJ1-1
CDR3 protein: ASSPLGVKNTEAF

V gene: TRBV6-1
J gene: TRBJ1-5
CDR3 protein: ASSEALREPQH

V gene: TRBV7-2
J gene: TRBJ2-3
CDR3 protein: ASSWSSGSADTQY

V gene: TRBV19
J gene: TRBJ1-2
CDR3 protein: ASIPGQGREYGYT

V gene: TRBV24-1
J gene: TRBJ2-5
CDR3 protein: ATSDGGLETQY

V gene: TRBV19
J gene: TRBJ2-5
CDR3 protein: ASSRMGGRADETQY

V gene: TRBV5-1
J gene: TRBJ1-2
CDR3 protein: ASSFGEEGNYGYT

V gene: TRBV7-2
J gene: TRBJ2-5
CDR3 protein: ASSFYPSGGVETQY

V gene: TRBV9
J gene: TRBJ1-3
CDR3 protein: ASSASGGATHTIY

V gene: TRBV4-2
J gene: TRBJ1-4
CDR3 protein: ASSQLQGNPSEKLF

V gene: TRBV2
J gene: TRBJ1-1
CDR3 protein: ASSVNRGGTTEAF

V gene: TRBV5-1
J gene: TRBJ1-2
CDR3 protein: ASSPSDRAVYGYT

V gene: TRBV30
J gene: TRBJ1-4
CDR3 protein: AWNPETDEKLF

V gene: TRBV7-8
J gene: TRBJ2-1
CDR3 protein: ASSLARAGGNEQF

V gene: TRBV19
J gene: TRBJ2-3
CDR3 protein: ASSARRTDTQY

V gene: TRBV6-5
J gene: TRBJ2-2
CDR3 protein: ASSFAAGELF

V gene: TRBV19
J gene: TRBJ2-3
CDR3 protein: ASSIYGGLAINTQY

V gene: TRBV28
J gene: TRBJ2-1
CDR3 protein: ASSLLWTEQF

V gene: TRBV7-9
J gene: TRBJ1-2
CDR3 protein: ASSLDRFYGYT

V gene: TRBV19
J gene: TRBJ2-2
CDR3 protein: ASSMRTLTGHAGELF

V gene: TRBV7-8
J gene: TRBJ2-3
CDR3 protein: ASINKRGRVGDTQY

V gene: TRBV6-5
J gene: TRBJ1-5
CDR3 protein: ASRPTGGAQPQH

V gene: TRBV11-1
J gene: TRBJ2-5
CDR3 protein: ASSFPGGETQY

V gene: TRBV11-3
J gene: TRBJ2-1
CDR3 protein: ASSLPRTGDNEQF

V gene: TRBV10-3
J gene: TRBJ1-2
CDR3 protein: AISRENYGYT

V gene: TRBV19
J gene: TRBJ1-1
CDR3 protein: ASSMVPANTEAF

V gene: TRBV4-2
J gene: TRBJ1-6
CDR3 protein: ASSQGGGQLNSPLH

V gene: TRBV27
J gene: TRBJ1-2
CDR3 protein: ASSLKRAGGSVGNYGYT

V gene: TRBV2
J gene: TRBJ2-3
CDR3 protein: ASSVGGRTGDTQY

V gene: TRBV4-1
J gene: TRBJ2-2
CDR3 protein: ASSQVGELF

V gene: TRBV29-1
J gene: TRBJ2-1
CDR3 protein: SVEDRTSYNEQF

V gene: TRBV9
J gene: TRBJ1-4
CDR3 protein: ASSVRGRGEKLF

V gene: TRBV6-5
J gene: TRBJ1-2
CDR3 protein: ASRRQEGIGYT

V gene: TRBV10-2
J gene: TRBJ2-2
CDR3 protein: ASREQGLGELF

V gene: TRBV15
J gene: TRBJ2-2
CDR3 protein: ATSRGGQGFTGELF

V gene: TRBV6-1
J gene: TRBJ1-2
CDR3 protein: ASREGGINGYT

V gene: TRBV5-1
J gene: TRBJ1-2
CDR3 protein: ASSLPGTFYGYT